This T cell receptor (beta chain) is drawn from a study of blood T cell repertoires in COVID-19. Overall study: The United States, Italy and Spain were the sources of the acute and convalescent COVID-19 samples.

This clone was found a few times. Sequenced by immunoSEQ multiplex PCR; TCRdb stores in-frame clones only, minus some. The profile covers almost 400,000 clones, with 80% to 90% appearing a single time and 2% to 2.5% taken by the ten largest. Trimming took off 6 bases at V and 3 bases at J, with 12 bases between the two ends. This CDR3 comprises 13 residues. Germline values: CDR1 SGHVS, CDR2 FNYEAQ. The sequenced sample was peripheral blood. The receptor was isolated from a woman aged 55 to 70 with COVID-19, enrolled during active disease. The chain uses TRBV7-6 and TRBJ2-7, with a weak D call TRBD1 (6 bases). The CDR3 bases are TGTGCCAGCAGTTCCACAGGGCGCTACGAGCAGTACTTC. Protein: CASSSTGRYEQYF. Full variable domain (outside the CDR3, taken from reference TRBV7-6 and TRBJ2-7): GAGVSQSPRYKVTKRGQDVALRCDPISGHVSLYWYRQALGQGPEFLTYFNYEAQQDKSGLPNDRFSAERPEGSISTLTIQRTEQRDSAMYRCASSSTGRYEQYFGPGTRLTVT.